This T cell receptor beta chain is drawn from a study of T cells in Graves' hyperthyroidism and ophthalmopathy. Trimming removed 2 bases from V and 3 bases from J, with 25 bases in between. The CDR3 sequence is 18 residues long. The germline V gene has CDR1 DFQATT and CDR2 SNEGSKA (reference sequence). There are many counts of this clonotype. Amplified TCR beta CDR3 regions derived from RNA transcripts. First-round RT-PCR targeting the TCR CDR3 was performed with the HTBI primer set. TCRdb recomputed calls from the multiplex PCR reads with MiXCR, one row per CDR3 protein. The repertoire consists of over 500,000 distinct CDR3 sequences, with 11% to 15% occurring once and the leading ten covering roughly 13%.

The sequence came from a woman aged 40 to 50 with Graves' hyperthyroidism. The chain recombines TRBV20-1 with TRBJ2-5; D may correspond to TRBD1 or TRBD2 (5 bases each). Input material: blood. The CDR3, as DNA: TGCAGTGCTAGATCTACTGAAGGGAGACAGTTGAAAAAAGAGACCCAGTACTTC. The encoded protein is CSARSTEGRQLKKETQYF.